The 15 T cell receptor beta chains below were found in one sample sequenced in a study of human T cells and chemical hapten exposure (dated by TCRdb to about 2021). The library relied on RACE. The run used a NextSeq 500. TCRdb passed the public sequencing reads through fastp at Q25 and MiXCR, retaining productive beta sequences. Rows with a matching CDR3 protein are joined into one entry that keeps the most common DNA and genes. Counted in this sample were 330,000 or so distinct CDR3 sequences; about 6.9% of them appeared once. Approximately 5.4% of the sample is held by the ten biggest clonotypes. This specimen's time point label, per the study, means: patch test 2, 6 weeks after DPC sensitization. Sample treatment or condition, as interpreted from the label and publication: therapeutic diphenylcyclopropenone sensitization with weekly scalp DPC. The sample here was whole blood, taken in connection with sensitization to the hapten diphenylcyclopropenone (DPC). The receptors here all came from a woman younger than 30 with alopecia areata. Some clones in this sample may be carry-over from other donors' samples.

This clonotype was seen a few times. The chain recombines TRBV28 with TRBJ1-5, with 8 bases matching TRBD1. CDR1 is MDHEN and CDR2 is SYDVKM in the germline V gene. The length of the CDR3 is 14 residues. V lost 5 bases to trimming and J lost 5 bases; unmatched junction nucleotides: 5. The CDR3 protein is CASSTGQGYQPQHF. The CDR3 DNA reads TGTGCCAGCAGTACCGGACAGGGTTATCAGCCCCAGCATTTT.

This clonotype appeared many times. This chain links TRBV12-3 or TRBV12-4 with TRBJ1-4, with 7 positions matching TRBD1. This CDR3 has 14 residues. Trimming at V came to 7 bases and at J to 8 bases, leaving 10 bases not matched to a gene. The CDR3 reads CASTLTGVEEKLFF. The CDR3 nucleotides are TGTGCCAGCACCCTAACAGGGGTGGAGGAAAAACTGTTTTTT.

This clonotype turned up a few times. The chain links TRBV6-2 or TRBV6-3 to TRBJ1-6, with D unclear. Germline V gives CDR1 MNHEY, CDR2 SVGEGT. The CDR3 has 14 residues. The V end lost 2 bases, the J end lost 9 bases, and 11 bases lay between the germline ends. The DNA of the CDR3 is TGTGCCAGCAGTTACCTCCCGGAAGGTTCACCCCTCCACTTT. Encoded protein: CASSYLPEGSPLHF.

J is TRBJ1-2 and V is TRBV5-4; D is uncertain. V shed 3 bases and J shed 3 bases, with 18 bases lying between them. This CDR3 spans 16 amino acids. Germline lookup yields CDR1 SGHNT and CDR2 YYREEE (reference sequence). The CDR3 sequence: CASSSVVWAEDYGYTF. CDR3 DNA sequence: TGTGCCAGCAGCTCGGTAGTCTGGGCAGAGGACTATGGCTACACCTTC.

This clonotype was recorded many times. V usage is TRBV18 and J usage is TRBJ2-5; D ambiguous. The CDR3 consists of 13 residues. The V gene's germline CDR1 is KGHSH and CDR2 LQKENI. The V gene lost 2 bases and the J gene lost 2 bases, with 6 bases spanning the gap. Here the CDR3 DNA reads TGTGCCAGCTCACCAAACAGACAAGAGACCCAGTACTTC. This gives the protein CASSPNRQETQYF.

The chain employs TRBV29-1 and TRBJ1-2, with TRBD1 identical over 9 bases. This CDR3 has 13 amino acids. The V gene end was trimmed by 3 bases and the J gene end by 5 bases; junction bases not matched to a gene: 4. Germline loops: CDR1 SQVTM, CDR2 ANQGSEA. CDR3 sequence (DNA): TGCAGCGTTGATGGACAGGGGAGGTATGGCTACACCTTC. Residues: CSVDGQGRYGYTF.

This clonotype was detected many times. The rearrangement links TRBV28 to TRBJ1-5, with no clear D. Trimming took 2 bases from V and 1 from J, leaving 6 bases between them. CDR1 and CDR2 from the germline V gene are MDHEN and SYDVKM. The CDR3 is 14 residues long. Written as DNA, the CDR3 is TGTGCCAGCAGTTTACTGAACAGCAATCAGCCCCAGCATTTT. It yields the protein CASSLLNSNQPQHF. Supplemented by reference TRBV28 and TRBJ1-5, the full variable domain reads DVKVTQSSRYLVKRTGEKVFLECVQDMDHENMFWYRQDPGLGLRLIYFSYDVKMKEKGDIPEGYSVSREKKERFSLILESASTNQTSMYLCASSLLNSNQPQHFGDGTRLSIL.

This clonotype was found a few times. The genes are TRBV9 and TRBJ2-7; 10 bases match TRBD1. Germline V gene sequence: CDR1 SGDLS, CDR2 YYNGEE. Trimming removed 2 bases from V and 7 bases from J; junction bases left unmatched: 6. The CDR3 sequence is 14 residues long. Written as DNA, the CDR3 is TGTGCCAGCAGCGTTGTGGGGACAGGGGAGGAGCAGTACTTC. This gives the protein CASSVVGTGEEQYF. Combining the CDR3 with reference TRBV9 and TRBJ2-7 gives the whole variable domain DSGVTQTPKHLITATGQRVTLRCSPRSGDLSVYWYQQSLDQGLQFLIQYYNGEERAKGNILERFSAQQFPDLHSELNLSSLELGDSALYFCASSVVGTGEEQYFGPGTRLTVT.

CDR3 sequence reads: CASSLRLAGVRQETQYF. CDR3 in DNA: TGCGCCAGCAGCTTGCGTCTAGCGGGGGTACGGCAAGAGACCCAGTACTTC. The chain recombines TRBV5-1 with TRBJ2-5; TRBD2 aligns across 10 bases. CDR1 is SGHRS, CDR2 YFSETQ, per germline. The CDR3 contains 17 residues. J was trimmed by 2 bases and V by 1 base; bases with no gene match: 8.

This clonotype was picked up a small number of times. The rearrangement joins TRBV7-8 to TRBJ2-4; 12 bases map to TRBD2. The J segment lost 5 bases and the V segment lost 1 base, leaving 3 bases of the junction unmatched. This CDR3 is 16 amino acids long. Germline-derived CDR1 and CDR2 are SGHVS and FQNEAQ. The CDR3 reads CASSLVTSGGQNIQYF. As DNA, the CDR3 is TGTGCCAGCAGCTTAGTGACTAGCGGGGGCCAAAACATTCAGTACTTC.

This clonotype appeared many times. This chain uses TRBV27 with TRBJ1-5; perhaps TRBD1 as D (6 bases). Trimming took off 2 bases at V and 9 bases at J, with 14 bases between the two ends. CDR1 is MNHEY, CDR2 SMNVEV, per germline (reference sequence). This CDR3 spans 14 amino acids. CDR3 nucleotide sequence: TGTGCCAGCAGTTTAAGTCAGGGGCCTGGGCCCCAGCATTTT. Translated: CASSLSQGPGPQHF.

This clonotype came up a few times. The chain has TRBV5-1 and TRBJ2-3; no reliable D call. The germline V gene has CDR1 SGHRS and CDR2 YFSETQ. V lost 3 bases, J lost 4 bases, and 21 bases lay in between. CDR3 length: 17 amino acids. CDR3 in DNA: TGCGCCAGCAGCTCGAAGGACCCCGGCATAGTGGCAGATACGCAGTATTTT. It yields the protein CASSSKDPGIVADTQYF.

This clonotype occurred many times. V and J are TRBV5-1 and TRBJ2-2; D not certain. The V end lost 0 bases, the J end lost 3 bases, and 12 bases lay between the germline ends. CDR1 and CDR2 from the germline V gene are SGHRS and YFSETQ. The CDR3 consists of 16 residues. The DNA of the CDR3 is TGCGCCAGCAGCTTGGGGCCGGGTCTCGACACCGGGGAGCTGTTTTTT. Translated, it gives CASSLGPGLDTGELFF.

This clonotype was counted ten times or more. The rearrangement links TRBV20-1 to TRBJ1-2; D unresolved. Trimming removed 3 bases from V and 4 bases from J, with 15 bases in between. This CDR3 is 14 amino acids long. The V gene's germline CDR1 is DFQATT and CDR2 SNEGSKA (reference sequence). This CDR3 is CSASLAGNIYGYTF. In DNA form, the CDR3 reads TGCAGTGCTAGTCTGGCAGGAAATATCTATGGCTACACCTTC.

The chain is built from TRBV20-1 and TRBJ2-1; unclear D gene. The germline gives CDR1 DFQATT, CDR2 SNEGSKA (reference sequence). V was clipped by 3 bases and J by 4 bases, with 4 bases between them. The CDR3 runs 11 residues. The CDR3 spells CSARTYNEQFF. CDR3 in DNA: TGCAGTGCTAGGACATACAATGAGCAGTTCTTC.